This T cell receptor (beta chain) was sequenced during a study of T cell changes during pregnancy in multiple sclerosis (dated by TCRdb to the late 2010s). As for the study more broadly: In women with multiple sclerosis, the researchers looked at how the T cell repertoire shifted as pregnancy progressed.

Receptors were amplified or captured by the immunoSEQ multiplex PCR assay. In TCRdb, the immuneACCESS table is reduced to in-frame sequences with V and J assigned. These tables do not hold every clone; where another copy was compared, an unresolved V gene accounts for under half, and the others remain unexplained. The sample table lists tens of thousands of clones, around 92% of them with a count of one. The top ten hold 1% to 1.5% of the sample. The CDR3 runs 15 amino acids, cysteine and phenylalanine included. Just CDR3 DNA is preserved here, 45 bases in frame from base 1. Unmatched junction bases come to 7, with V trimmed by 4 bases and J by 6 bases. The germline V gene (reference sequence) gives CDR1 as SEHNR and CDR2 as FQNEAQ. Notes on this clone: Its cognate antigen has yet to be identified. No quality values exist for individual bases; no much larger clone is one base distant.

The chain is encoded by TRBV7-9 joined to TRBJ1-4; 8 junctional bases match TRBD1. The TCR originated in a female donor in good health, enrolled as a control in a pregnancy study. The specimen was peripheral blood, collected after pregnancy. The nucleotides read TGTGCCAGCAGCTCCCGGGACAGGAGGGATGAAAAACTGTTTTTT. Its protein product is CASSSRDRRDEKLFF.